This TCR beta chain comes out of a study of T cells in Graves' hyperthyroidism and ophthalmopathy. Study-level results: Most clonotypes expanded in the thyroid (above 0.001) were also present in blood.

Amplification targeted TCR beta CDR3 regions from RNA transcripts. The TCR CDR3 first-round RT-PCR relied on the HTBI primer set. TCRdb used MiXCR to reprocess the multiplex PCR reads, holding one entry per CDR3 protein. The sample holds hundreds of thousands of distinct CDR3 sequences, 18% seen once. Germline V lookup: CDR1 SEHNR, CDR2 FQNEAQ (reference sequence). V was pared by 2 bases and J by 6 bases, with 13 bases between. The CDR3 has 15 residues. Note on this clonotype: Its target is unknown.

Not enrolled were patients with uncontrolled infection, other autoimmune disease, pregnancy or lactation. Each diagnosis was grounded in clinical symptoms, serum thyroxine and TRAb, thyroid ultrasound, and orbital computed tomography. This clonotype originated in a woman between 50 and 59 years old with Graves' hyperthyroidism that later progressed to Graves' ophthalmopathy. Sequenced material: blood. V gene TRBV7-9 combines with J gene TRBJ1-4, with D perhaps TRBD1 (6 bases). For the CDR3, the DNA is TGTGCCAGCAGCTTACCACAGGGATTGGATGAAAAACTGTTTTTT. Its protein product is CASSLPQGLDEKLFF.